Listed here are 24 T cell receptor beta chains from one sample, sequenced in a study of metastatic and nonmetastatic thyroid tumors. All patients were untreated before thyroid surgery. With MiXCR, TCRdb reprocessed the PCR reads. Here the sample spans approximately 30,000 clones, 20% to 25% being singletons. The sequencing input was blood. The source is a female donor with papillary thyroid cancer or a benign thyroid nodule (not recorded which). Some clones in this sample may be carry-over from other donors' samples.

This clone was detected ten times or more. The chain carries TRBV10-3 and TRBJ1-1; D is uncertain. This CDR3 spans 13 amino acids. From germline, CDR1 is ENHRY and CDR2 SYGVKD. The V and J ends lost 8 bases and 0 bases respectively, with 10 bases between them. The CDR3 bases are TGTGCCATCGGATGGACCCTGAACACTGAAGCTTTCTTT. Amino acids: CAIGWTLNTEAFF.

The table lists this clone with many counts. The V and J genes are TRBV6-5 and TRBJ2-7, with TRBD2 as a possible D gene (6 bases). V was trimmed by 2 bases and J by 2 bases, leaving 10 bases between them. The germline V gene has CDR1 MNHEY and CDR2 SVGAGI. This CDR3 is 14 amino acids long. Here the CDR3 DNA reads TGTGCCAGCAGTTACGGCGGGGCGCCCTACGAGCAGTACTTC. As protein: CASSYGGAPYEQYF.

This clone came up many times. The chain uses TRBV3-1 and TRBJ1-4, with 7 nucleotides matching TRBD1. The J segment lost 8 bases and the V segment lost 4 bases, leaving 7 bases of the junction unmatched. CDR1 and CDR2 (germline): LGHDT, YNNKEL (reference sequence). The CDR3 runs to 14 residues. As DNA, the CDR3 is TGTGCCAGCAGCCGGGACAGCGTTGGGGAAAAACTGTTTTTT. The encoded protein is CASSRDSVGEKLFF.

This clone was observed many times. V is TRBV4-1 and J is TRBJ1-3; the D is unclear. The CDR3 covers 18 residues. Trimming removed 0 bases at V and 0 bases at J, with 15 bases between. Germline V gene lookup returns CDR1 MGHRA and CDR2 YSYEKL. CDR3 in DNA: TGCGCCAGCAGCCAAGATCCGAACCCATTATTCTCTGGAAACACCATATATTTT. It is translated as CASSQDPNPLFSGNTIYF.

This chain connects TRBV6-1 to TRBJ2-7, with TRBD1 matching over 8 bases. This CDR3 spans 14 amino acids. J was trimmed by 2 bases and V by 6 bases; bases with no gene match: 6. Germline V gene sequence: CDR1 MNHNS, CDR2 SASEGT. CDR3 coding DNA: TGTGCCAGCAGCATGGACAGGGTAACCTACGAGCAGTACTTC. Amino acids: CASSMDRVTYEQYF.

The sample holds one count of this clone. One end of the junction fails to match germline, which may point to a read error. The chain links TRBV27 to TRBJ2-7, with D uncertain. Germline CDR1 reads MNHEY; CDR2 reads SMNVEV (reference sequence). CDR3 length equals 14 residues. The CDR3: CVSSLSVSSYYQYF. The CDR3 DNA reads TGTGTCAGCAGTTTATCCGTGAGCTCCTACTACCAGTACTTC.

By share of the sample, this clone is medium-sized. The chain joins TRBV28 to TRBJ2-7; possibly TRBD1 or TRBD2 for D (5 bases each). The V end lost 5 bases, the J end lost 1 base, and 12 bases lay between the germline ends. Germline V gene data show CDR1 as MDHEN and CDR2 as SYDVKM. There are 14 residues in the CDR3. DNA for the CDR3: TGTGCCAGCAGTCCCGGGACCCCTTCCTACGAGCAGTACTTC. This gives the protein CASSPGTPSYEQYF.

The DNA for the CDR3 is TGTGCCAGCAGCCGGACAGGGGGCGGCGGCTACACCTTC. It translates to CASSRTGGGGYTF. V and J are TRBV6-4 and TRBJ1-2; 11 nucleotides match TRBD1. The trim removed 6 bases at V and 8 bases at J, leaving 5 bases unmatched. Germline assignment: CDR1 MRHNA and CDR2 SNTAGT. This CDR3 has 13 residues.

There are many counts of this clone. The chain joins TRBV19 to TRBJ2-3; either TRBD1 or TRBD2 may supply D (5 bases each). V lost 1 base, J lost 4 bases, and 9 bases lay in between. There are 14 residues in the CDR3. Germline V gives CDR1 LNHDA, CDR2 SQIVND (reference sequence). The CDR3 region has the DNA TGTGCCAGTAGTATAGGGGGGTCGGCAGATACGCAGTATTTT. Translation gives CASSIGGSADTQYF.

This chain connects TRBV28 to TRBJ1-2; no firm D call. V lost 4 bases, J lost 4 bases, and 13 bases lay in between. The CDR3 totals 14 residues. Germline CDR1 is MDHEN and CDR2 is SYDVKM. CDR3 in DNA: TGTGCCAGCAGTTCCGGGTCCCTCGGCTATGGCTACACCTTC. Its protein product is CASSSGSLGYGYTF.

This clone showed up just a few times. It is unclear where the CDR3 begins or ends on the DNA, so no DNA is shown, and the CDR3 is as TCRdb lists it. V and J are TRBV6-9 and TRBJ2-3. The germline CDR1 and CDR2 sequences are MNHGY and SVAAGI. Inclusive of both ends, the CDR3 amounts to 14 amino acids. The CDR3 spells CASSSSITTDTQYF.

This clone was recorded at least ten times. The CDR3 DNA follows: TGTGCCAGCAGGACTAGGGCATTCACCGGGGAGCTGTTTTTT. It is translated as CASRTRAFTGELFF. The rearrangement joins TRBV28 to TRBJ2-2; D is possibly TRBD2 (6 bases). Per the germline V gene, CDR1 is MDHEN and CDR2 is SYDVKM. Deletions cut 6 bases from V and 4 bases from J, with 12 bases between. The CDR3 runs 14 residues.

This clone has at least ten counts. The chain couples TRBV27 to TRBJ2-7, with D unclear. The CDR3 is 14 amino acids. The germline V gene encodes CDR1 MNHEY and CDR2 SMNVEV (reference sequence). The germline V and J ends were trimmed by 5 bases and 4 bases, with 15 bases remaining between them. The CDR3 coding sequence is TGTGCCAGCAGTCCATACGGACGGATTTACGAGCAGTACTTC. This codes for CASSPYGRIYEQYF.

This clone was picked up a small number of times. The rearrangement joins TRBV6-1 to TRBJ2-5; either TRBD1 or TRBD2 may supply D (6 bases each). V was trimmed by 6 bases and J by 11 bases, leaving 16 bases between them. Germline CDR1 and CDR2: MNHNS and SASEGT. This CDR3 has 12 amino acids. CDR3 DNA sequence: TGTGCCAGCAGGGAGGGGCAGGGGAGTCAGTACTTC. Amino acids: CASREGQGSQYF.

The V gene is TRBV6-5, the J gene TRBJ1-1, with D possibly matching TRBD1 (6 bases). CDR3 length: 14 residues. Germline-derived CDR1 and CDR2 are MNHEY and SVGAGI. The germline V and J ends were trimmed by 0 bases and 4 bases, with 9 bases remaining between them. Written as DNA, the CDR3 is TGTGCCAGCAGTTACTCGAACAGGGCCACTGAAGCTTTCTTT. It translates to CASSYSNRATEAFF.

This clone occurred a few times. The chain has TRBV19 and TRBJ1-2; TRBD1 agrees at 12 bases. With 6 bases clipped from V and 7 bases from J, the junction kept 9 bases outside the gene matches. The V gene's germline CDR1 is LNHDA and CDR2 SQIVND (reference sequence). The CDR3 is 15 residues long. This chain's CDR3 is CASRTTGTGGGGYTF. CDR3 DNA: TGTGCCAGTAGAACGACCGGGACAGGGGGCGGTGGCTACACCTTC.

Ten or more counts support this clone. The rearrangement joins TRBV12-3 or TRBV12-4 to TRBJ1-2, with D hard to call. Trimming stripped 5 bases from V and 8 bases from J, with 9 bases between. This CDR3 is built from 11 residues. For the CDR3, the DNA is TGTGCCAGCAGTGTAGGCCGGGGCTACACCTTC. This translates into CASSVGRGYTF.

The chain couples TRBV6-1 to TRBJ2-7; D is perhaps TRBD1 (6 bases). With 6 bases removed from V and 0 bases from J, the gap between germline ends came to 15 bases. CDR1 MNHNS and CDR2 SASEGT come from the germline V gene. The CDR3 has 15 residues. The chain's CDR3 is CASRETGTNSYEQYF. CDR3 bases: TGTGCCAGCAGGGAGACCGGGACAAACTCCTACGAGCAGTACTTC.

Sample share makes this clone medium-sized. V and J are TRBV6-1 and TRBJ2-7; D not certain. Trimming cost V 4 bases and J 3 bases, with 13 bases left between them. The CDR3 spans 14 residues. Germline-derived CDR1 and CDR2 are MNHNS and SASEGT. The CDR3 DNA sequence: TGTGCCAGCAGTGCCATTGTTGGAGACTACGAGCAGTACTTC. Translating it yields CASSAIVGDYEQYF.

This clone occurred many times. The J gene is TRBJ1-2, the V gene TRBV15, with D uncertain. Trimming took off 3 bases at V and 0 bases at J, with 5 bases between the two ends. Looked up from germline, CDR1 is LNHNV and CDR2 is YYDKDF (reference sequence). The CDR3 contains 13 residues. The DNA of the CDR3 is TGTGCCACCAGCAGGACAACTAACTATGGCTACACCTTC. Its translation is CATSRTTNYGYTF.

This clone was seen more than once but under ten times. V and J are TRBV7-9 and TRBJ1-2; the D gene is possibly TRBD1 (5 bases). Germline values: CDR1 SEHNR, CDR2 FQNEAQ (reference sequence). The CDR3 runs 12 residues. The V and J ends lost 6 bases and 14 bases respectively, with 19 bases between them. CDR3 bases: TGTGCCAGCAGAGCGGGGCACCCTATCGCTACCTTC. Translation: CASRAGHPIATF.

This clone came up a few times. In nucleotides, the CDR3 is TGTGCCAGCAGTGACTTACCGTCCTTAGAGCAGTACTTC. Its protein product is CASSDLPSLEQYF. The chain couples TRBV6-1 to TRBJ2-7; no reliable D call. The V gene's germline CDR1 is MNHNS and CDR2 SASEGT. The CDR3 consists of 13 residues. V was clipped by 3 bases and J by 7 bases, with 13 bases between them.

As for this clone: A read error may be the cause here, since a much bigger clone is one base away. Other DNA sequences in the sample encode the same CDR3. The chain carries TRBV4-1 and TRBJ1-1; 7 nucleotides align to TRBD1. Germline loops: CDR1 MGHRA, CDR2 YSYEKL. Trimming took 4 bases from V and 5 from J; bases not matched to a gene: 16. This CDR3 has 17 amino acids. CDR3 sequence reads: CASSPMVRDRVGTEAFF. In DNA form, the CDR3 reads TGCGCCAGCAGCCCTATGGTTCGTGACAGGGTGGGGACTGAAGCTTTCTTT.

This clone is deemed medium-sized. The rearrangement links TRBV5-1 to TRBJ2-7; tentatively, D is TRBD2 (5 bases). Germline V lookup: CDR1 SGHRS, CDR2 YFSETQ. The CDR3 runs to 12 residues. Deletions cut 4 bases from V and 5 bases from J, with 10 bases between. CDR3 DNA: TGCGCCAGCAGCCCCTCGCGGGACGAGCAGTACTTC. Its translation: CASSPSRDEQYF.